This TCR beta chain derives from a study of T-cell reconstitution after alpha-beta-depleted transplantation in children. Unique molecular identifiers tagged the TCRbeta library. TCRdb recomputed calls from the PCR reads with MiXCR, one row per CDR3 protein. The sample holds around 78,000 distinct CDR3 sequences, roughly 6.6% seen once. Many counts were recorded for this clonotype. Germline loops: CDR1 DFQATT, CDR2 SNEGSKA (reference sequence). The CDR3 has 13 amino acids. V lost 4 bases and J lost 9; bases outside the gene matches: 8. The chain carries TRBV20-1 and TRBJ2-7, with 11 bases matching TRBD1. Sample: PBMCs from the stem cell graft donor, taken from the stem cell graft. This sequence was found in a human donor who donated a stem cell graft to a child with acute lymphoblastic leukemia. The CDR3 nucleotides are TGCAGTGCTAAGGGACAGGGGGAGATAGGGCAGTACTTC. It is translated as CSAKGQGEIGQYF.